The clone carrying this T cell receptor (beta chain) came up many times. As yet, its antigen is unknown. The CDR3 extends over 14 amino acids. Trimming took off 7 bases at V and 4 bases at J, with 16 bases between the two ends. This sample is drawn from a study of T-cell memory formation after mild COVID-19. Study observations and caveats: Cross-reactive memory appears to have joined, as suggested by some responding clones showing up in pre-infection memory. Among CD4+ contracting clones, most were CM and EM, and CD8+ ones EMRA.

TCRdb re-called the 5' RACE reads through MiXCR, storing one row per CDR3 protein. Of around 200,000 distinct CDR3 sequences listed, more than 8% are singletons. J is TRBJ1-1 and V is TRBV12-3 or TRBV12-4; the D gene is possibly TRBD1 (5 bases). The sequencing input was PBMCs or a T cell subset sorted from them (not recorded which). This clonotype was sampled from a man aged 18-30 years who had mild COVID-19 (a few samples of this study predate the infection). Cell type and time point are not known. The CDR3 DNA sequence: TGTGCCAGCAATCAGAGGGCTGGGGGCACTGAAGCTTTCTTT. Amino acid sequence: CASNQRAGGTEAFF.